This TCR beta chain appears in the sequencing data of a study of kidney transplant recipient with SARS-CoV-2 infection. The V gene lost 5 bases and the J gene lost 6 bases, with 17 bases spanning the gap. Germline V gene lookup returns CDR1 SEHNR and CDR2 FQNEAQ (reference sequence). The CDR3 consists of 14 residues. MiXCR, applied by TCRdb to the reads, yields one record per CDR3 protein. The table has 200,000 to 250,000 distinct CDR3 sequences, about 28% seen once; the top ten hold under 9.5%. Sequences were derived from a blood sample, sampled at baseline and between days 110 and 120 from a kidney transplant recipient. V is TRBV7-9 and J is TRBJ2-7; either TRBD1 or TRBD2 may fit D (5 bases each). The TCR originated in a male patient between 25 and 40 years old who had COVID-19 and was a kidney transplant recipient. Some T cells may arise from the graft donor. The CDR3 DNA reads as TGTGCCAGCAGCCCCGGGAAGGAGAGGGGCGAGCAGTACTTC. Encoded protein: CASSPGKERGEQYF. The complete variable domain, with remaining parts taken from reference TRBV7-9 and TRBJ2-7, reads DTGVSQNPRHKITKRGQNVTFRCDPISEHNRLYWYRQTLGQGPEFLTYFQNEAQLEKSRLLSDRFSAERPKGSFSTLEIQRTEQGDSAMYLCASSPGKERGEQYFGPGTRLTVT.